These 5 T cell receptor beta chains came from one sample sequenced in a study of blood T cell repertoires in COVID-19. Measured with immunoSEQ multiplex PCR; TCRdb has only the in-frame clones, and not every one. The table lists about 200,000 clones, roughly 86% of them singletons, with around 1.5% in the top ten. The sequenced sample consisted of peripheral blood. These receptors were collected from a man aged 18 to 35 with active or convalescent COVID-19.

The gene calls are TRBV19 and TRBJ1-5; TRBD1 matches 8 bases. After removal of 6 bases from V and 2 bases from J, the junction contained 6 bases not matched to a gene. The CDR3 is 15 amino acids. Per germline, CDR1 LNHDA and CDR2 SQIVND (reference sequence). The CDR3 coding sequence is TGTGCCAGTAGGGCGACAGGGGAGGGCAATCAGCCCCAGCATTTT. It specifies CASRATGEGNQPQHF.

This rearrangement joins TRBV19 to TRBJ2-7, with 10 bases fitting TRBD1. This CDR3 contains 16 residues. In germline, CDR1 is LNHDA, CDR2 SQIVND (reference sequence). With V trimmed by 4 bases and J by 5 bases, 11 bases remained unmatched. The CDR3, as DNA: TGTGCCAGTAGTAAAAACCCGGGACAGGGGAACGACGAGCAGTACTTC. Translating it yields CASSKNPGQGNDEQYF. The entire variable domain, with the rest obtained from reference TRBV19 and TRBJ2-7, is as follows: DGGITQSPKYLFRKEGQNVTLSCEQNLNHDAMYWYRQDPGQGLRLIYYSQIVNDFQKGDIAEGYSVSREKKESFPLTVTSAQKNPTAFYLCASSKNPGQGNDEQYFGPGTRLTVT.

The rearrangement uses TRBV30 and TRBJ2-3, with 9 bases fitting TRBD1. The CDR3 extends over 15 amino acids. Germline CDR1 and CDR2: GTSNPN and SVGIG (reference sequence). V gave up 4 bases and J gave up 6 bases; unmatched junction bases: 11. CDR3 residues: CAWKTGGGQTDTQYF. The CDR3 nucleotides read TGTGCCTGGAAGACAGGGGGGGGGCAGACGGATACGCAGTATTTT.

The chain carries TRBV19 and TRBJ2-1; 7 positions match TRBD1. Germline V gene lookup returns CDR1 LNHDA and CDR2 SQIVND (reference sequence). The V and J ends lost 2 bases and 6 bases, in that order; junction bases with no gene match: 7. CDR3 length equals 15 residues. The CDR3 sequence: CASSINGAGGNEQFF. For the CDR3, the DNA is TGTGCCAGTAGTATAAACGGCGCAGGGGGCAATGAGCAGTTCTTC.

This clone appeared a few times. V is TRBV9 and J is TRBJ1-6; TRBD1 might be the D (6 bases). The V gene lost 1 base and the J gene lost 12 bases, with 20 bases spanning the gap. The CDR3 runs 16 residues. Per the germline V gene, CDR1 is SGDLS and CDR2 is YYNGEE. The DNA of the CDR3 is TGTGCCAGCAGCGTAAGCTTTGGGGGCAGCCTGGGACCCCTCCACTTT. It codes for CASSVSFGGSLGPLHF.